This paragraph covers one T cell receptor beta chain sequence. Clones were read by immunoSEQ multiplex PCR, and TCRdb kept only the in-frame ones, dropping some. The table has some 230,000 clones, roughly 84% seen once; the top ten hold 0.85% to 1%. V lost 4 bases, J lost 2 bases, and 9 bases stayed unmatched. CDR3 size: 16 residues. Germline V gene data show CDR1 as GTSNPN and CDR2 as SVGIG (reference sequence). This sample is drawn from a study of blood T cell repertoires in COVID-19. Study-wide context: PBMCs, B-cell-depleted T cells, or T cells provided the cDNA or gDNA that made up the material.

This sequence was found in a man aged 35 to 55 with acute or convalescent COVID-19. This chain uses TRBV30 with TRBJ2-1, with TRBD1 identical over 9 bases. The sequencing input was peripheral blood. CDR3 sequence reads: CAWTPRGQGTYNEQFF. DNA of the CDR3: TGTGCCTGGACCCCCCGTGGACAGGGGACCTACAATGAGCAGTTCTTC.